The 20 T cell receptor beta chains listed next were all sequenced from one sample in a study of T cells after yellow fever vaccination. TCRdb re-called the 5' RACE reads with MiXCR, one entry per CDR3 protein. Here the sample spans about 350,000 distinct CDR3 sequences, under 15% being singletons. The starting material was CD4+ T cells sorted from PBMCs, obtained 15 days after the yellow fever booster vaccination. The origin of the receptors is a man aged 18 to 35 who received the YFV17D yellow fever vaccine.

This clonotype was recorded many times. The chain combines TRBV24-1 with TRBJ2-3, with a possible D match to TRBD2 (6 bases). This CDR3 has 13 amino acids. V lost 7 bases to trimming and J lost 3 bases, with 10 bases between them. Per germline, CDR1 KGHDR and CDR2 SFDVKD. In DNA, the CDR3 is TGTGCCACCAGGGGGCGGGGAACAGATACGCAGTATTTT. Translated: CATRGRGTDTQYF.

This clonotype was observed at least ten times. Here the CDR3 reads CASSLREQDGELFF. CDR3 in DNA: TGCGCCAGCAGCTTGAGGGAACAGGACGGGGAGCTGTTTTTT. V gene TRBV5-1 combines with J gene TRBJ2-2, with a possible D match to TRBD1 (5 bases). The CDR3 has 14 residues. Per the germline V gene, CDR1 is SGHRS and CDR2 is YFSETQ. V was pared by 1 base and J by 7 bases, with 11 bases between.

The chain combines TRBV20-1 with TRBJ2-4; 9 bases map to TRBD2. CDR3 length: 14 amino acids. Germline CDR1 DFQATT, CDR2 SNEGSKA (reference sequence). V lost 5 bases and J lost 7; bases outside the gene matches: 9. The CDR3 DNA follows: TGCAGTGCTCCCCTAGCGGGGCTTTTCAACATTCAGTACTTC. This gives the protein CSAPLAGLFNIQYF.

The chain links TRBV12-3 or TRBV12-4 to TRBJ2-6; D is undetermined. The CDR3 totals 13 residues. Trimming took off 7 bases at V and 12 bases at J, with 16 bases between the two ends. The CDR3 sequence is CASNPSASTVLTF. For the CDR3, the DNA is TGTGCCAGCAACCCATCGGCCTCCACCGTCCTGACTTTC.

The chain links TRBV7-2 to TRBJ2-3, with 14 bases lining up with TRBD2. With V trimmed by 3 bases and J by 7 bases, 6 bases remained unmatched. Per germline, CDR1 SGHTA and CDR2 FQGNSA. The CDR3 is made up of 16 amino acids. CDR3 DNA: TGTGCCAGCAGCTTCCGGACTAGCGGGGGGCCGAATACGCAGTATTTT. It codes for CASSFRTSGGPNTQYF.

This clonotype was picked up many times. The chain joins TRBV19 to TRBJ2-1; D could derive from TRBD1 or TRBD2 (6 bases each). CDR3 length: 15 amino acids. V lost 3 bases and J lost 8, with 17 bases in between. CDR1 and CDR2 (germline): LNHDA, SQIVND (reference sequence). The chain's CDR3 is CASSISGAPWDEQFF. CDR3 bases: TGTGCCAGTAGTATTTCGGGGGCTCCTTGGGATGAGCAGTTCTTC. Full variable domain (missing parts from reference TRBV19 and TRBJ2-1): DGGITQSPKYLFRKEGQNVTLSCEQNLNHDAMYWYRQDPGQGLRLIYYSQIVNDFQKGDIAEGYSVSREKKESFPLTVTSAQKNPTAFYLCASSISGAPWDEQFFGPGTRLTVL.

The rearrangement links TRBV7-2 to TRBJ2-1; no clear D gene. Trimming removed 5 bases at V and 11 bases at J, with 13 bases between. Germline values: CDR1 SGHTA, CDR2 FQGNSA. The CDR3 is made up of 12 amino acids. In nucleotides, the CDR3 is TGTGCCAGCAGCCCAGATGTCATTAAGCAGTTCTTC. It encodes CASSPDVIKQFF.

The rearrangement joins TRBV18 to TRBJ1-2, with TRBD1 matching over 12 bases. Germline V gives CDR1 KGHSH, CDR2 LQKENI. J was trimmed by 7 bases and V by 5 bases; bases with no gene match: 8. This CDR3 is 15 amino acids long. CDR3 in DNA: TGTGCCAGCTCAGGTCCGGGACAGGGGGCGTCTGGCTACACCTTC. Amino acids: CASSGPGQGASGYTF. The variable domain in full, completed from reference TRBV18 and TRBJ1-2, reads NAGVMQNPRHLVRRRGQEARLRCSPMKGHSHVYWYRQLPEEGLKFMVYLQKENIIDESGMPKERFSAEFPKEGPSILRIQQVVRGDSAAYFCASSGPGQGASGYTFGSGTRLTVV.

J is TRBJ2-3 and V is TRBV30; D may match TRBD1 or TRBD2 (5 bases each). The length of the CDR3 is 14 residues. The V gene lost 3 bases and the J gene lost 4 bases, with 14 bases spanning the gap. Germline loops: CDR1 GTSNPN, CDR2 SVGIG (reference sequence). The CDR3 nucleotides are TGTGCCTGGAGACGGGACCACAGGCCAGATACGCAGTATTTT. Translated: CAWRRDHRPDTQYF.

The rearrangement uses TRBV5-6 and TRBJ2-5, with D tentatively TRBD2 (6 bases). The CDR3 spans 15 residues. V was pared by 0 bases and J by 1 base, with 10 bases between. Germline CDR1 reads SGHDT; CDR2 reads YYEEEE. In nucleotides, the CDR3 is TGTGCCAGCAGCTTGGGGGGACTTTCCCAAGAGACCCAGTACTTC. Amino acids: CASSLGGLSQETQYF.

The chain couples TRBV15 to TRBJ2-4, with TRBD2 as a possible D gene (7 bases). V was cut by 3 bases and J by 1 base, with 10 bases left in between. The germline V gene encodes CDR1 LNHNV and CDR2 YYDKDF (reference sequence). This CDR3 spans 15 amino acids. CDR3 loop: CATSRRGGAKNIQYF. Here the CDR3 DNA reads TGTGCCACCAGCAGGAGGGGGGGGGCCAAAAACATTCAGTACTTC.

In DNA, the CDR3 is TGTGCCAGCAGCGCTTCTGCAGGGCCCGATATTAGTGAGCAGTTCTTC. Translation: CASSASAGPDISEQFF. The chain recombines TRBV9 with TRBJ2-1, with D possibly TRBD1 on 5 matching bases. This CDR3 spans 16 amino acids. Trimming took off 3 bases at V and 9 bases at J, with 22 bases between the two ends. In germline, CDR1 is SGDLS, CDR2 YYNGEE.

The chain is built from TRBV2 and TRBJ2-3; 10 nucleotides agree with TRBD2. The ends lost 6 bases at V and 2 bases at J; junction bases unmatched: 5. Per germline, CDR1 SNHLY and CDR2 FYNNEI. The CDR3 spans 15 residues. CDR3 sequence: CASSQRGGFTDTQYF. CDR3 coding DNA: TGTGCCAGCAGCCAGCGGGGGGGGTTCACAGATACGCAGTATTTT.

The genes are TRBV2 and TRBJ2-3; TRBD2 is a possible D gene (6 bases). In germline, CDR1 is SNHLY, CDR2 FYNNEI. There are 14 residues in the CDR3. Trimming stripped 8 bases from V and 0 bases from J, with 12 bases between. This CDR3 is CASGAGTSTDTQYF. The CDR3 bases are TGTGCCAGCGGGGCGGGGACCAGCACAGATACGCAGTATTTT.

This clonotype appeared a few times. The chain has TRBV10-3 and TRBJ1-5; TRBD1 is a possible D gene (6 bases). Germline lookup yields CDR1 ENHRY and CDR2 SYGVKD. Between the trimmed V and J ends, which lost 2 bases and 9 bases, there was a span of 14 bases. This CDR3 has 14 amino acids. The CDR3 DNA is TGTGCCATCAGTGAGACAGACGGGGGCGGGCCCCAGCATTTT. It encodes CAISETDGGGPQHF.

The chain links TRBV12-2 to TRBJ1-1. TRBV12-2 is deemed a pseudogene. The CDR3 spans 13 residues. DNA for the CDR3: TGTGCAAGTCGCTTACGGTCGAACACTGAAGCTTTCTTT. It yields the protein CASRLRSNTEAFF.

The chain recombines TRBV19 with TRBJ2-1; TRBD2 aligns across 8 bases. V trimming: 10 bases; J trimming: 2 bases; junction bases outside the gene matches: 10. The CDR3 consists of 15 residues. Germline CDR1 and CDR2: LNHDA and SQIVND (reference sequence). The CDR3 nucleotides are TGTGCCACCCAAATACCGGGGGGGGCCTACAATGAGCAGTTCTTC. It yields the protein CATQIPGGAYNEQFF.

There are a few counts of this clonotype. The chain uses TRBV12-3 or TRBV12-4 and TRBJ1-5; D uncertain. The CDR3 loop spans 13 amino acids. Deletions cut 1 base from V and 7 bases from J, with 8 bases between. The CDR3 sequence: CASSLEGRQPQHF. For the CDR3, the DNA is TGTGCCAGCAGTTTAGAAGGCAGGCAGCCCCAGCATTTT.

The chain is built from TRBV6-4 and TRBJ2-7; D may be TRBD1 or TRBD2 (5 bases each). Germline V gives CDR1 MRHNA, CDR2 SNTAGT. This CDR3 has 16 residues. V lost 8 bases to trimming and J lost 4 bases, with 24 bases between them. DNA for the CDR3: TGTGCCAGCCAGTCGATCCACCGGGACGGCTATTACGAGCAGTACGTC. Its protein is CASQSIHRDGYYEQYV.

The CDR3 DNA is TGTGCCAGCAGTTTGTCAGGGGCCCTTCGTTATGGCTACACCTTC. This encodes CASSLSGALRYGYTF. The rearrangement joins TRBV12-3 or TRBV12-4 to TRBJ1-2, with a weak D call TRBD1 (6 bases). This CDR3 has 15 amino acids. V lost 3 bases and J 5 bases, leaving 16 bases between the germline ends.